The 32 T cell receptor beta chains given below trace back to one sample, sequenced in a study of OX40 agonist ivuxolimab in advanced cancers. Libraries were prepared by immunoSEQ multiplex PCR; TCRdb keeps only in-frame clonotypes and omits some of them. The table records more than 70,000 clones, roughly 90% of them present only once. The source material was CD4+ or CD8+ T cells sorted from blood, sampled in a trial of the OX40 agonist ivuxolimab. All receptors come from an adult with an advanced solid tumor such as melanoma, head and neck, liver or kidney cancer.

V usage is TRBV5-4 and J usage is TRBJ2-4; no definite D call. Germline CDR1 reads SGHNT; CDR2 reads YYREEE (reference sequence). CDR3 size: 13 residues. The V end was cut by 0 bases, the J end by 4 bases, with 5 bases between. As DNA, the CDR3 is TGTGCCAGCAGCTTGGCACAGAAAAACATTCAGTACTTC. Translating gives CASSLAQKNIQYF.

The genes are TRBV6-5 and TRBJ2-7, with 9 bases matching TRBD1. Germline V gene data show CDR1 as MNHEY and CDR2 as SVGAGI. This CDR3 spans 13 amino acids. The ends lost 10 bases at V and 12 bases at J; junction bases unmatched: 16. The CDR3 sequence is CATLPGRQGDLYF. In nucleotides, the CDR3 is TGTGCCACCCTGCCCGGTCGACAGGGGGATCTGTACTTC.

This chain uses TRBV6-6 with TRBJ1-5, with 7 bases aligning to TRBD1. Per germline, CDR1 MNHNY and CDR2 SVGAGI (reference sequence). The junction had 9 bases not matched to a gene; V was cut back by 6 bases and J by 1 base. The CDR3 is made up of 16 amino acids. The CDR3 sequence: CASSTTRTGSNQPQHF. CDR3 DNA sequence: TGTGCCAGCAGCACCACAAGGACAGGAAGCAATCAGCCCCAGCATTTT.

The J gene is TRBJ1-6, the V gene TRBV11-3; D ambiguous. Trimming left V 5 bases short and J 10 bases short, with 12 bases between. Per germline, CDR1 SGHNT and CDR2 YENEEA. This CDR3 contains 13 residues. CDR3 nucleotides: TGTGCCAGCAGCCGGAACTTTGACTCACCCCTCCACTTT. As protein: CASSRNFDSPLHF.

This clone qualifies as medium-sized (0.01 to 0.1%). The V call is TRBV10-2, the J call TRBJ1-1, with D hard to call. V was cut by 3 bases and J by 4 bases, with 12 bases left in between. The CDR3 length is 14 residues. Germline CDR1 is WSHSY and CDR2 is SAAADI. Written as DNA, the CDR3 is TGCGCCAGCAGTGACCCGGGCATGGCCACTGAAGCTTTCTTT. As protein: CASSDPGMATEAFF.

This clone has only one observation. The chain employs TRBV19 and TRBJ1-1; no firm D call. Per the germline V gene, CDR1 is LNHDA and CDR2 is SQIVND (reference sequence). Trimming removed 0 bases at V and 6 bases at J, with 11 bases between. CDR3 size: 14 residues. The CDR3 DNA reads as TGTGCCAGTAGTATAGATCCGGCGAAGCCTGAAGCTTTCTTT. This translates into CASSIDPAKPEAFF.

The chain employs TRBV5-1 and TRBJ1-1; a possible D gene is TRBD1 (6 bases). CDR1 SGHRS and CDR2 YFSETQ come from the germline V gene. Trimming pared 5 bases from V and 1 base from J, leaving 9 bases between. CDR3 length: 13 amino acids. The CDR3, as DNA: TGCGCCAGCAGATTGACAGGGAACACTGAAGCTTTCTTT. Translating it yields CASRLTGNTEAFF.

The chain links TRBV28 to TRBJ2-7, with unresolved D. The germline V gene has CDR1 MDHEN and CDR2 SYDVKM. Between the trimmed V and J ends, which lost 9 bases and 0 bases, there was a span of 12 bases. The CDR3 contains 13 residues. The CDR3 nucleotides are TGTGCCAGTGTCTCGACTGTCTCCTACGAGCAGTACTTC. This codes for CASVSTVSYEQYF.

The chain employs TRBV11-3 and TRBJ2-2; D unclear. The germline V and J ends were trimmed by 3 bases and 1 base, with 3 bases remaining between them. Germline CDR1 reads SGHNT; CDR2 reads YENEEA. This CDR3 has 13 amino acids. In DNA, the CDR3 is TGTGCCAGCAGCTTGCGGAACACCGGGGAGCTGTTTTTT. Protein product: CASSLRNTGELFF.

The chain is built from TRBV28 and TRBJ1-2; 7 nucleotides match TRBD1. Germline V lookup: CDR1 MDHEN, CDR2 SYDVKM. The CDR3 loop spans 16 amino acids. The junction had 11 bases not matched to a gene; V was cut back by 4 bases and J by 3 bases. CDR3 loop: CASSSGGGRGDYGYTF. CDR3 bases: TGTGCCAGCAGTTCCGGAGGGGGCCGTGGTGACTATGGCTACACCTTC.

The chain joins TRBV6-1 to TRBJ2-7, with TRBD2 as a possible D gene (6 bases). Trimming pared 5 bases from V and 6 bases from J, leaving 14 bases between. The germline V gene has CDR1 MNHNS and CDR2 SASEGT. The CDR3 length is 13 residues. The CDR3 DNA is TGTGCCAGCAGTTGGGGGGTAACGGGCGAGCAGTACTTC. It encodes CASSWGVTGEQYF.

The J gene is TRBJ1-5, the V gene TRBV2, with TRBD1 matching 8 bases. From germline, CDR1 is SNHLY and CDR2 FYNNEI. V lost 5 bases and J lost 7; bases outside the gene matches: 4. This CDR3 comprises 13 residues. The CDR3 bases are TGTGCCAGCAGTCAGGGGGCCTGGCAGCCCCAGCATTTT. Its translation: CASSQGAWQPQHF.

The chain employs TRBV5-8 and TRBJ2-1; 10 positions match TRBD2. This CDR3 has 15 residues. Germline lookup yields CDR1 SGHTS and CDR2 YDEGEE. V lost 3 bases and J lost 2; bases outside the gene matches: 2. The CDR3 nucleotides read TGTGCCAGCAGCTCGAGCGGGAGGGCCTACAATGAGCAGTTCTTC. This encodes CASSSSGRAYNEQFF.

The sample holds a few counts of this clone. This rearrangement joins TRBV5-1 to TRBJ1-6; the D is unclear. Trimming shortened V by 4 bases and J by 3 bases, and 23 bases separated the two germline ends. The CDR3 is 19 residues long. CDR1 SGHRS and CDR2 YFSETQ come from the germline V gene. DNA for the CDR3: TGCGCCAGCAGCCCCACGACCCCCCGAAGGGCGGGCTATAATTCACCCCTCCACTTT. Translation: CASSPTTPRRAGYNSPLHF.

The V and J genes are TRBV5-1 and TRBJ1-1, with 7 positions matching TRBD1. The CDR3 length is 14 residues. Germline V gene sequence: CDR1 SGHRS, CDR2 YFSETQ. J gave up 7 bases and V 4 bases, and 10 bases lay outside the gene matches. The CDR3 spells CASSIGQVGGEAFF. The CDR3 coding sequence is TGCGCCAGCAGCATTGGACAGGTGGGCGGTGAAGCTTTCTTT.

The chain is built from TRBV5-4 and TRBJ2-5, with D perhaps assigned TRBD1 or TRBD2 (6 bases each). V was clipped by 3 bases and J by 5 bases, with 14 bases between them. The germline V gene has CDR1 SGHNT and CDR2 YYREEE (reference sequence). The CDR3 covers 14 residues. CDR3 sequence reads: CASSSEGGYETQYF. CDR3 nucleotide sequence: TGTGCCAGCAGCTCGGAAGGGGGGTATGAGACCCAGTACTTC.

The CDR3: CASTTGGGNGYTF. The CDR3, as DNA: TGTGCCAGCACTACCGGGGGAGGAAATGGCTACACCTTC. The chain carries TRBV6-5 and TRBJ1-2; possible D gene TRBD1, 5 bases. The V and J ends lost 7 bases and 6 bases respectively, with 15 bases between them. Germline lookup yields CDR1 MNHEY and CDR2 SVGAGI. The CDR3 is 13 amino acids.

The chain combines TRBV29-1 with TRBJ1-2, with 7 bases matching TRBD1. Trimming cost V 4 bases and J 3 bases; bases outside gene matches: 2. The germline V gene has CDR1 SQVTM and CDR2 ANQGSEA. The CDR3 runs to 12 residues. CDR3 sequence: CSVAGTDYGYTF. The DNA for the CDR3 is TGCAGCGTTGCGGGGACAGACTATGGCTACACCTTC.

V and J are TRBV10-3 and TRBJ2-2; maybe TRBD1 (5 bases). The germline gives CDR1 ENHRY, CDR2 SYGVKD. This CDR3 region has 13 residues. The V and J ends lost 3 bases and 5 bases respectively, with 7 bases between them. CDR3 residues: CAISERGTGELFF. CDR3 in DNA: TGTGCCATCAGTGAAAGGGGAACCGGGGAGCTGTTTTTT.

The rearrangement joins TRBV5-1 to TRBJ2-2, with D perhaps given as TRBD1 or TRBD2 (5 bases each). CDR3 size: 19 residues. With 1 base removed from V and 0 bases from J, the gap between germline ends came to 19 bases. CDR1 is SGHRS, CDR2 YFSETQ, per germline. The CDR3 is CASSLSRETLKSNTGELFF. Written as DNA, the CDR3 is TGCGCCAGCAGCTTGAGCAGGGAGACCCTAAAATCGAACACCGGGGAGCTGTTTTTT.

The J gene is TRBJ1-1, the V gene TRBV7-8; D unclear. CDR1 SGHVS and CDR2 FQNEAQ come from the germline V gene. Trimming shortened V by 3 bases and J by 1 base, and 6 bases separated the two germline ends. CDR3 size: 13 residues. CDR3 in DNA: TGTGCCAGCAGCTTGAGTGAGAACACTGAAGCTTTCTTT. Protein: CASSLSENTEAFF.

The chain is built from TRBV5-4 and TRBJ2-7, with TRBD1 matching over 9 bases. Germline V lookup: CDR1 SGHNT, CDR2 YYREEE (reference sequence). CDR3 length: 16 amino acids. Trimming took 2 bases from V and 2 from J; bases not matched to a gene: 8. This CDR3 reads CASSFVQGATTYEQYF. The DNA of the CDR3 is TGTGCCAGCAGCTTCGTACAGGGGGCGACCACCTACGAGCAGTACTTC.

CDR3 sequence reads: CASSRLGQGPTEAFF. In DNA form, the CDR3 reads TGCGCCAGCAGTCGATTAGGACAGGGGCCCACTGAAGCTTTCTTT. The chain couples TRBV10-2 to TRBJ1-1, with 9 bases that match TRBD1. V gave up 5 bases and J gave up 4 bases; unmatched junction bases: 8. CDR1 and CDR2 (germline): WSHSY, SAAADI. This CDR3 contains 15 residues.

The chain combines TRBV6-6 with TRBJ2-7; D call uncertain. This CDR3 comprises 15 residues. Germline V gene sequence: CDR1 MNHNY, CDR2 SVGAGI (reference sequence). Trimming took off 0 bases at V and 6 bases at J, with 15 bases between the two ends. For the CDR3, the DNA is TGTGCCAGCAGTTACTCTGAGGCGTTTCAACGCGAGCAGTACTTC. As protein: CASSYSEAFQREQYF.

The chain joins TRBV5-1 to TRBJ2-1; 8 bases are a match to TRBD2. The CDR3 loop spans 16 amino acids. Germline loops: CDR1 SGHRS, CDR2 YFSETQ. Trimming took 2 bases from V and 0 from J; bases not matched to a gene: 4. DNA of the CDR3: TGCGCCAGCAGCTTCTTCGGGGGGGTCTCCTACAATGAGCAGTTCTTC. Residues: CASSFFGGVSYNEQFF.

The V gene is TRBV5-5, the J gene TRBJ1-3, with D possibly TRBD1 on 5 matching bases. Trimming stripped 4 bases from V and 0 bases from J, with 11 bases between. This CDR3 has 15 amino acids. Per germline, CDR1 SGHKS and CDR2 YYEKEE (reference sequence). The CDR3 nucleotides read TGTGCCAGCAGCCCGAGGGGAGACTCTGGAAACACCATATATTTT. Residues: CASSPRGDSGNTIYF.

The J gene is TRBJ2-1, the V gene TRBV4-1; D perhaps matches TRBD1 (5 bases). The ends were cut back, 3 bases at V and 6 bases at J, with 9 bases in the middle. The CDR3 covers 13 residues. Germline values: CDR1 MGHRA, CDR2 YSYEKL. This CDR3 reads CASSHRQSNEQFF. The CDR3 bases are TGCGCCAGCAGCCATCGACAGAGCAATGAGCAGTTCTTC.

The chain is built from TRBV12-5 and TRBJ2-4; TRBD1 is a possible D gene (6 bases). The length of the CDR3 is 16 residues. From germline, CDR1 is LGHNT and CDR2 FRNRAP. V lost 4 bases, J lost 0 bases, and 13 bases lay in between. In nucleotides, the CDR3 is TGTGCTAGTGGTTGGAACAAGGGGGAAGCCAAAAACATTCAGTACTTC. Its protein is CASGWNKGEAKNIQYF.

The rearrangement uses TRBV11-2 and TRBJ1-4, with no clear D. The germline V gene encodes CDR1 SGHAT and CDR2 FQNNGV. Deletions cut 5 bases from V and 0 bases from J, with 16 bases between. The CDR3 loop spans 17 amino acids. The CDR3 DNA follows: TGTGCCAGCAGCCCAGCCCGACCGGCGGCAACTAATGAAAAACTGTTTTTT. Translation gives CASSPARPAATNEKLFF.

The chain carries TRBV5-1 and TRBJ1-1; D ambiguous. This CDR3 is built from 13 residues. V gave up 4 bases and J gave up 4 bases, with 11 bases separating them. The germline CDR1 and CDR2 sequences are SGHRS and YFSETQ. CDR3 DNA sequence: TGCGCCAGCAGCCCGCCCGAGGGCACTGAAGCTTTCTTT. Its translation is CASSPPEGTEAFF.

The gene calls are TRBV9 and TRBJ2-3; D is possibly TRBD2 (5 bases). V lost 0 bases and J 2 bases, leaving 16 bases between the germline ends. This CDR3 has 17 residues. Germline V gives CDR1 SGDLS, CDR2 YYNGEE. DNA of the CDR3: TGTGCCAGCAGCGTAGTATCTGGGTCGGGAAACACAGATACGCAGTATTTT. Translation: CASSVVSGSGNTDTQYF.

J is TRBJ2-5 and V is TRBV2; D call uncertain. This CDR3 comprises 14 residues. The V and J ends lost 8 bases and 3 bases respectively, with 16 bases between them. Looked up from germline, CDR1 is SNHLY and CDR2 is FYNNEI. The CDR3 DNA is TGTGCCAGCTCTACCCTAGGACGGAAAGAGACCCAGTACTTC. It specifies CASSTLGRKETQYF.